This TCR beta chain came from a study of blood T cell repertoires in COVID-19 (dated by TCRdb to 2019 to 2021). About the full investigation: Samples covering the acute and convalescent phases of COVID-19 were provided by collaborators in the United States, Italy and Spain. Samples came from the ongoing ImmuneRACE study (first 160 participants) plus 1,254 subjects from 6 global collaborators. A freely available public database, intended as a resource for researchers studying the immune response to SARS-CoV-2, is where the repertoires were released. Where available, HLA class I and class II types were obtained from metadata supplied by the sample provider rather than from assay-based typing. Deeply sampled blood TCRbeta repertoires from subjects exposed to, actively infected with, or recovered from COVID-19 were included in the dataset. The prospective study material was composed of cDNA or gDNA derived from T cells, B-cell-depleted T cells, or PBMCs. The sample metadata nearly always contained a de-identified subject ID, COVID-19 status, age in years and sex.

Each collaborating institution followed its own protocols to collect whole blood in K2EDTA tubes. For TCRbeta analysis, collaborator samples were shipped as frozen whole blood, as isolated PBMCs, or as DNA extracted from either sample type. TCRbeta CDR3 regions were amplified from genomic DNA using the immunoSEQ Assay, a bias-controlled multiplex PCR. The original methods were these. Within the assay, amplification of reference gene primers was used to estimate how many nucleated cells each sample contained. To quantify the absolute abundance of each unique TCRbeta CDR3 rearrangement, sequence reads were collapsed and filtered. For each sample, productive Simpson clonality was calculated as the square root of Simpson's diversity index over productive rearrangements. Entries here come from immuneACCESS through TCRdb and include only in-frame sequences with V and J called. Some clones fail to appear in such tables; in the studies checked, an unresolved V gene covers under half of the shortfall, and the cause of the remainder is unknown. D and trimming were read from the DNA, whereas the V and J calls and clone size are those reported in that table. This sample is represented by roughly 100,000 clones; around nine tenths of them were singletons. Less than 4% of the sample belongs to the ten largest clones.

General conclusions and limits of the study: Clinical and demographic metadata were provided uncurated, with the amount varying by source and participant.

Concerning this clone itself: Its antigen target is currently unknown. Base qualities are not recorded, but no much larger clone differs from it by a single base.

The sample taken for sequencing was peripheral blood. The TCR sequence derives from a human donor in a cohort sampled during active COVID-19.

CDR3 reads: CASSGEQGAEQYF. The DNA sequence is given as TGTGCCAGCTCGGGGGAGCAGGGCGCCGAGCAGTACTTC. Rearrangement joined TRBV12-3 or TRBV12-4 to TRBJ2-7; the D region possibly corresponds to TRBD2 (6 bases align). The junction shows trimming of 8 bases on V and 6 bases on J, plus 17 bases between the germline ends. The CDR3 holds 13 amino acids from the cysteine to the phenylalanine. Here the CDR3 DNA is all that survives: 39 bases in frame from base 1.